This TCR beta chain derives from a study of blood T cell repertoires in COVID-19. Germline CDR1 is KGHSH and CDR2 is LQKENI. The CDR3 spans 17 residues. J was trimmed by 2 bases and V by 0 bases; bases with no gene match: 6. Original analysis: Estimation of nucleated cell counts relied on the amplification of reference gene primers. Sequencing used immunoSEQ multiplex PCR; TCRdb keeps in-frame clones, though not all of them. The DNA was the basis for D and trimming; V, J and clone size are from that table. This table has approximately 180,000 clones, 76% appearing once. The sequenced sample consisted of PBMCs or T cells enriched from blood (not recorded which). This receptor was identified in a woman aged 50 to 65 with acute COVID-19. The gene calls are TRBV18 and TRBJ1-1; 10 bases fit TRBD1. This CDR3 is CASSPPTGGPPNTEAFF. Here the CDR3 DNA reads TGTGCCAGCTCACCACCGACAGGGGGCCCACCTAACACTGAAGCTTTCTTT.